The 15 T cell receptor beta chains presented below share a single source sample, sequenced in a study of OX40 agonist ivuxolimab in advanced cancers. The protocol was immunoSEQ multiplex PCR, while the TCRdb copy is restricted to in-frame clones and leaves out a portion. The sample carries about 72,000 clones, over 80% recorded once. The sample was CD4+ or CD8+ T cells sorted from blood, taken in a trial of the OX40 agonist ivuxolimab. These receptors were collected from an adult with an advanced solid tumor such as melanoma, head and neck, liver or kidney cancer.

The chain joins TRBV19 to TRBJ2-7; 10 positions match TRBD2. The length of the CDR3 is 16 residues. Germline V gene data show CDR1 as LNHDA and CDR2 as SQIVND (reference sequence). V shed 2 bases and J 0 bases; nucleotides not matched to a gene: 4. The CDR3 DNA reads as TGTGCCAGTAGTATACCTTCTAGCGGGAGCTCCTACGAGCAGTACTTC. It codes for CASSIPSSGSSYEQYF.

V gene TRBV7-9 combines with J gene TRBJ1-1, with a possible D match to TRBD1 (6 bases). The CDR3 has 14 amino acids. Germline-derived CDR1 and CDR2 are SEHNR and FQNEAQ (reference sequence). Deletions cut 1 base from V and 7 bases from J, with 13 bases between. Here the CDR3 DNA reads TGTGCCAGCAGCTTAGGGGGATTAGGGGGTGAAGCTTTCTTT. Amino acid sequence: CASSLGGLGGEAFF.

This sequence joins TRBV5-1 and TRBJ2-1, with 10 bases fitting TRBD1. V trimming: 6 bases; J trimming: 6 bases; junction bases outside the gene matches: 6. The germline CDR1 and CDR2 sequences are SGHRS and YFSETQ. The CDR3 loop spans 14 amino acids. The CDR3 loop reads CASNRQGAVNEQFF. In nucleotides, the CDR3 is TGCGCCAGCAACCGACAGGGGGCGGTCAATGAGCAGTTCTTC.

This clone has just a few counts. The V and J genes are TRBV6-6 and TRBJ1-1, with 7 nucleotides matching TRBD1. Per the germline V gene, CDR1 is MNHNY and CDR2 is SVGAGI (reference sequence). The length of the CDR3 is 15 residues. V lost 6 bases and J lost 0; bases outside the gene matches: 7. CDR3 sequence reads: CASRKPGQLNTEAFF. Written as DNA, the CDR3 is TGTGCCAGCAGGAAACCGGGACAGTTGAACACTGAAGCTTTCTTT.

The CDR3, as DNA: TGTGCCAGCAGCCGCGACAGAGATACGCAGTATTTT. Translated, it gives CASSRDRDTQYF. This chain joins TRBV7-2 and TRBJ2-3, with D maybe TRBD1 (5 bases). The CDR3 has 12 amino acids. Germline values: CDR1 SGHTA, CDR2 FQGNSA. Trimming shortened V by 5 bases and J by 5 bases, and 8 bases separated the two germline ends.

This sequence joins TRBV4-2 and TRBJ2-3; D may be TRBD2 (6 bases). Between the trimmed V and J ends, which lost 0 bases and 0 bases, there was a span of 13 bases. From germline, CDR1 is LGHNA and CDR2 YNFKEQ. The CDR3 contains 17 residues. CDR3 DNA sequence: TGTGCCAGCAGCCAAGATTCGGGACTTGTTAGCACAGATACGCAGTATTTT. Translation: CASSQDSGLVSTDTQYF.

In this sample, this clone turned up a few times. This sequence joins TRBV10-1 and TRBJ2-1; TRBD2 aligns across 9 bases. V lost 0 bases, J lost 10 bases, and 10 bases stayed unmatched. The germline V gene encodes CDR1 WNHNN and CDR2 SYGVQD (reference sequence). This CDR3 region has 16 residues. The CDR3 bases are TGCGCCAGCAGTGAGTCGAGGCTAGCGGGAATCGAAGAGCAGTTCTTC. The encoded protein is CASSESRLAGIEEQFF.

V usage is TRBV30 and J usage is TRBJ1-1; TRBD1 aligns across 10 bases. From germline, CDR1 is GTSNPN and CDR2 SVGIG (reference sequence). Unmatched junction bases numbered 6, after V lost 3 bases and J lost 5 bases. The CDR3 extends over 14 amino acids. The CDR3: CAWSPGTGETEAFF. DNA of the CDR3: TGTGCCTGGAGCCCCGGGACAGGGGAAACTGAAGCTTTCTTT.

The genes are TRBV29-1 and TRBJ2-5, with D unresolved. This CDR3 comprises 10 residues. V gave up 4 bases and J gave up 5 bases, with 5 bases separating them. Germline values: CDR1 SQVTM, CDR2 ANQGSEA. Written as DNA, the CDR3 is TGCAGCGTTGTTTGGGAGACCCAGTACTTC. Residues: CSVVWETQYF.

The J gene is TRBJ1-2, the V gene TRBV5-6; the D is unclear. This CDR3 contains 16 residues. Trimming left V 4 bases short and J 4 bases short, with 20 bases between. Germline V lookup: CDR1 SGHDT, CDR2 YYEEEE. CDR3 coding DNA: TGTGCCAGCAGCGGTATGGCAGGCTCGGTTCGCTATGGCTACACCTTC. Amino acid sequence: CASSGMAGSVRYGYTF. The entire variable domain, with the rest obtained from reference TRBV5-6 and TRBJ1-2, is as follows: DAGVTQSPTHLIKTRGQQVTLRCSPKSGHDTVSWYQQALGQGPQFIFQYYEEEERQRGNFPDRFSGHQFPNYSSELNVNALLLGDSALYLCASSGMAGSVRYGYTFGSGTRLTVV.

The V and J genes are TRBV19 and TRBJ2-3; 7 bases are a match to TRBD2. The V and J ends lost 6 bases and 0 bases, in that order; junction bases with no gene match: 6. Germline CDR1 and CDR2: LNHDA and SQIVND (reference sequence). CDR3 size: 15 residues. The CDR3 loop is CASSRTRESTDTQYF. CDR3 in DNA: TGTGCCAGTAGCCGGACTAGGGAAAGCACAGATACGCAGTATTTT.

The chain recombines TRBV29-1 with TRBJ1-5, with D maybe TRBD1 (5 bases). V was trimmed by 4 bases and J by 7 bases, leaving 8 bases between them. The CDR3 contains 11 residues. Germline V CDR1 and CDR2: SQVTM, ANQGSEA. This chain's CDR3 is CSVVRDQPQHF. As DNA, the CDR3 is TGCAGCGTTGTCAGGGACCAGCCCCAGCATTTT.

The chain employs TRBV28 and TRBJ2-5, with unresolved D. The CDR3 has 11 residues. The V end lost 4 bases, the J end lost 5 bases, and 5 bases lay between the germline ends. CDR1 MDHEN and CDR2 SYDVKM come from the germline V gene. The CDR3 coding sequence is TGTGCCAGCAGTTCTACGGAGACCCAGTACTTC. This gives the protein CASSSTETQYF.

This sequence joins TRBV14 and TRBJ2-7; TRBD2 matches 12 bases. CDR3 length: 15 residues. J gave up 6 bases and V 1 base, and 4 bases lay outside the gene matches. Germline V gene lookup returns CDR1 SGHDN and CDR2 FVKESK. CDR3 sequence: CASSQGTSGKGEQYF. CDR3 in DNA: TGTGCCAGCAGCCAAGGGACTAGCGGGAAGGGCGAGCAGTACTTC. Variable domain in full (rest from reference TRBV14 and TRBJ2-7): EAGVTQFPSHSVIEKGQTVTLRCDPISGHDNLYWYRRVMGKEIKFLLHFVKESKQDESGMPNNRFLAERTGGTYSTLKVQPAELEDSGVYFCASSQGTSGKGEQYFGPGTRLTVT.

V and J are TRBV7-8 and TRBJ2-3; D gene ambiguous. Trimming took off 7 bases at V and 0 bases at J, with 17 bases between the two ends. The CDR3 consists of 16 residues. CDR1 is SGHVS, CDR2 FQNEAQ, per germline. The CDR3: CASTTLSGSSTDTQYF. CDR3 in DNA: TGTGCCAGCACTACCTTGAGTGGATCTAGCACAGATACGCAGTATTTT. The full variable domain, completed using reference TRBV7-8 and TRBJ2-3, is GAGVSQSPRYKVAKRGQDVALRCDPISGHVSLFWYQQALGQGPEFLTYFQNEAQLDKSGLPSDRFFAERPEGSVSTLKIQRTQQEDSAVYLCASTTLSGSSTDTQYFGPGTRLTVL.